Below are 29 T cell receptor beta chains sequenced from a single sample in a study of cytomegalovirus exposure and HLA in healthy donors. PCR employed 60 Vbeta and 13 Jbeta primers. The protocol was immunoSEQ multiplex PCR, while the TCRdb copy is restricted to in-frame clones and leaves out a portion. This table holds 90,000 to 95,000 clones, roughly 73% found once. The sequencing input was PBMCs. The origin of the receptors is a male donor in good health and CMV-seropositive.

The gene calls are TRBV6-4 and TRBJ1-1; D gene ambiguous. Germline V gives CDR1 MRHNA, CDR2 SNTAGT. V gave up 5 bases and J gave up 0 bases, with 7 bases separating them. The CDR3 totals 13 residues. The CDR3 bases are TGTGCCAGCAGTCCTGAGATGAACACTGAAGCTTTCTTT. It codes for CASSPEMNTEAFF.

The CDR3: CASSLSGETYEQYF. Written as DNA, the CDR3 is TGTGCCAGCAGTTTAAGCGGGGAGACCTACGAGCAGTACTTC. The chain joins TRBV27 to TRBJ2-7; 7 positions match TRBD2. Germline V gene sequence: CDR1 MNHEY, CDR2 SMNVEV (reference sequence). J lost 2 bases, V lost 2 bases, and 3 bases had no gene match. This CDR3 is 14 amino acids long.

This clone was seen more than once but under ten times. In nucleotides, the CDR3 is TGTGCCAGCAGTTGGGGAACAGGGATGAACACTGAAGCTTTCTTT. Translated, it gives CASSWGTGMNTEAFF. This chain uses TRBV6-5 with TRBJ1-1; weak D call: TRBD1 (6 bases). The CDR3 is 15 amino acids. Trimming cost V 4 bases and J 0 bases, with 12 bases left between them. The germline CDR1 and CDR2 sequences are MNHEY and SVGAGI.

The chain employs TRBV7-9 and TRBJ2-7; D might be TRBD1 (5 bases). The CDR3 runs to 13 residues. Deletions cut 0 bases from V and 6 bases from J, with 9 bases between. Germline CDR1 and CDR2: SEHNR and FQNEAQ (reference sequence). The CDR3 nucleotides read TGTGCCAGCAGCTTAGCGGGGCATTCCGAGCAGTACTTC. It yields the protein CASSLAGHSEQYF.

The V call is TRBV6-6, the J call TRBJ1-2, with D unresolved. Germline assignment: CDR1 MNHNY and CDR2 SVGAGI (reference sequence). Trimming stripped 5 bases from V and 0 bases from J, with 7 bases between. The CDR3 is made up of 13 amino acids. The CDR3 is CASSNTANYGYTF. As DNA, the CDR3 is TGTGCCAGCAGTAATACAGCTAACTATGGCTACACCTTC.

This clone was found a few times. At one end the junction does not follow the germline gene, possibly because of a read error. This sequence joins TRBV19 and TRBJ2-2; 9 bases line up with TRBD2. There are 15 residues in the CDR3. Germline V gene data show CDR1 as LNHDA and CDR2 as SQIVND (reference sequence). CDR3 bases: TGTGCCAGCAGTACTAGCGGGTTTAACACCGGGGAGCTGTTTTTT. It codes for CASSTSGFNTGELFF.

The V gene is TRBV4-1, the J gene TRBJ2-5, with TRBD1 matching 7 bases. The J call may be in error: the DNA end matches TRBJ2-7 better. The V gene's germline CDR1 is MGHRA and CDR2 YSYEKL. CDR3 length: 16 amino acids. In DNA form, the CDR3 reads TGCGCCAGCAGCCAAGGAGGGGGCGCTAACTCCTACGAGCAGTACTTC. Translation gives CASSQGGGANSYEQYF.

The V call is TRBV7-2, the J call TRBJ2-4; TRBD2 might be the D (7 bases). CDR3 length: 17 residues. CDR1 and CDR2 (germline): SGHTA, FQGNSA. Trimming took off 0 bases at V and 1 base at J, with 13 bases between the two ends. CDR3 residues: CASSLAGGGGAKNIQYF. The CDR3, as DNA: TGTGCCAGCAGCTTAGCTGGGGGGGGCGGGGCCAAAAACATTCAGTACTTC.

The genes are TRBV30 and TRBJ2-2, with unresolved D. Looked up from germline, CDR1 is GTSNPN and CDR2 is SVGIG (reference sequence). The length of the CDR3 is 12 residues. V was shortened by 6 bases and J by 1 base, with 6 bases between the two germline ends. This CDR3 is CACNGNTGELFF. In nucleotides, the CDR3 is TGTGCCTGTAACGGGAACACCGGGGAGCTGTTTTTT.

This chain joins TRBV7-2 and TRBJ2-3; TRBD2 matches 10 bases. V lost 3 bases to trimming and J lost 2 bases; unmatched junction nucleotides: 5. Germline CDR1 and CDR2: SGHTA and FQGNSA. The CDR3 runs to 16 residues. DNA of the CDR3: TGTGCCAGCAGCTTCCGTCTAGCGGGGGTCACAGATACGCAGTATTTT. Protein product: CASSFRLAGVTDTQYF.

This rearrangement joins TRBV7-9 to TRBJ1-1; TRBD1 agrees at 7 bases. CDR1 is SEHNR and CDR2 is FQNEAQ in the germline V gene (reference sequence). CDR3 length equals 15 residues. The V and J ends lost 5 bases and 2 bases, in that order; junction bases with no gene match: 8. CDR3 sequence reads: CASSLPTGSNTEAFF. The CDR3 region has the DNA TGTGCCAGCAGCCTCCCGACAGGGTCTAACACTGAAGCTTTCTTT.

This clone has just a few counts. The rearrangement uses TRBV7-9 and TRBJ1-4, with 7 bases matching TRBD1. Germline V gene lookup returns CDR1 SEHNR and CDR2 FQNEAQ (reference sequence). With 0 bases clipped from V and 8 bases from J, the junction kept 6 bases outside the gene matches. This CDR3 comprises 15 residues. The DNA for the CDR3 is TGTGCCAGCAGCTTAGCGAGACAGGGAGGAGAAAAACTGTTTTTT. Amino acid sequence: CASSLARQGGEKLFF.

This chain uses TRBV15 with TRBJ2-1; D ambiguous. This CDR3 is built from 15 residues. In germline, CDR1 is LNHNV, CDR2 YYDKDF (reference sequence). V was cut by 6 bases and J by 6 bases, with 18 bases left in between. Written as DNA, the CDR3 is TGTGCCACCAGACACTATAGTGAGTCGGGCAATGAGCAGTTCTTC. Translating gives CATRHYSESGNEQFF.

V is TRBV27 and J is TRBJ2-5; 9 nucleotides align to TRBD2. V was pared by 4 bases and J by 1 base, with 10 bases of the junction left unmatched. The CDR3 has 17 amino acids. Germline V CDR1 and CDR2: MNHEY, SMNVEV (reference sequence). The CDR3 reads CASSSWEAGGTQETQYF. The CDR3 nucleotides read TGTGCCAGCAGTTCTTGGGAAGCGGGGGGAACCCAAGAGACCCAGTACTTC.

The chain combines TRBV7-6 with TRBJ2-2; D perhaps matches TRBD1 (5 bases). Germline V gives CDR1 SGHVS, CDR2 FNYEAQ. Trimming pared 1 base from V and 4 bases from J, leaving 13 bases between. The CDR3 is 16 amino acids. The CDR3 spells CASSLGQGPSTGELFF. The CDR3 coding sequence is TGTGCCAGCAGCTTAGGCCAGGGCCCCTCCACCGGGGAGCTGTTTTTT.

This clone was detected only once. The chain recombines TRBV4-1 with TRBJ2-4; possible D gene TRBD1, 5 bases. The germline V and J ends were trimmed by 0 bases and 13 bases, with 13 bases remaining between them. The CDR3 length is 13 residues. Germline loops: CDR1 MGHRA, CDR2 YSYEKL. CDR3 residues: CASSQDFRGRQYF. DNA for the CDR3: TGCGCCAGCAGCCAAGATTTTAGGGGTCGACAGTACTTC.

The chain combines TRBV6-1 with TRBJ2-5; D perhaps matches TRBD1 (6 bases). In germline, CDR1 is MNHNS, CDR2 SASEGT. The germline V and J ends were trimmed by 6 bases and 1 base, with 15 bases remaining between them. The CDR3 contains 15 residues. The CDR3, as DNA: TGTGCCAGCAGGCCTGGGGGCCCTCCCCAAGAGACCCAGTACTTC. The encoded protein is CASRPGGPPQETQYF.

This clone has a handful of counts. V gene TRBV28 combines with J gene TRBJ1-2; perhaps TRBD1 as D (5 bases). CDR1 is MDHEN, CDR2 SYDVKM, per germline. This CDR3 comprises 15 residues. V was clipped by 6 bases and J by 1 base, with 15 bases between them. The CDR3 DNA follows: TGTGCCAGCAGCCGCCCCGGGGGGGGTAACTATGGCTACACCTTC. Translation: CASSRPGGGNYGYTF.

The chain couples TRBV5-1 to TRBJ2-1; 8 positions match TRBD2. Germline V gene data show CDR1 as SGHRS and CDR2 as YFSETQ. This CDR3 is 12 amino acids long. V was clipped by 5 bases and J by 10 bases; unmatched bases: 5. The CDR3 protein is CASRKTSDEQFF. The CDR3 DNA reads as TGCGCCAGCAGAAAGACTAGCGACGAGCAGTTCTTC. The full variable domain, completed using reference TRBV5-1 and TRBJ2-1, is KAGVTQTPRYLIKTRGQQVTLSCSPISGHRSVSWYQQTPGQGLQFLFEYFSETQRNKGNFPGRFSGRQFSNSRSEMNVSTLELGDSALYLCASRKTSDEQFFGPGTRLTVL.

This chain joins TRBV7-8 and TRBJ1-3, with D possibly TRBD1 on 6 matching bases. Trimming stripped 2 bases from V and 8 bases from J, with 10 bases between. The V gene's germline CDR1 is SGHVS and CDR2 FQNEAQ. CDR3 size: 13 residues. CDR3 in amino acids: CASSLNRADTIYF. CDR3 in DNA: TGTGCCAGCAGCTTAAACAGGGCGGACACCATATATTTT.

The chain joins TRBV7-9 to TRBJ2-4; TRBD1 is a possible D gene (6 bases). CDR1 and CDR2 from the germline V gene are SEHNR and FQNEAQ (reference sequence). There are 16 residues in the CDR3. The V gene lost 6 bases and the J gene lost 0 bases, with 15 bases spanning the gap. The CDR3 sequence: CASSPDRPLAKNIQYF. The CDR3 nucleotides read TGTGCCAGCAGTCCCGACAGGCCTTTAGCCAAAAACATTCAGTACTTC.

This clone was counted a few times. The rearrangement links TRBV5-1 to TRBJ1-1; 8 bases align to TRBD1. From germline, CDR1 is SGHRS and CDR2 YFSETQ. The CDR3 loop spans 15 amino acids. J gave up 3 bases and V 0 bases, and 4 bases lay outside the gene matches. The CDR3 DNA reads as TGCGCCAGCAGCTTGGATCCACAGGGGGACACTGAAGCTTTCTTT. Translation gives CASSLDPQGDTEAFF.

The chain couples TRBV7-9 to TRBJ2-1; TRBD2 matches at 10 bases. The germline gives CDR1 SEHNR, CDR2 FQNEAQ (reference sequence). Trimming removed 7 bases from V and 4 bases from J; junction bases left unmatched: 10. This CDR3 spans 16 amino acids. The CDR3 is CASTNLGTSEYNEQFF. CDR3 nucleotide sequence: TGTGCCAGCACCAACCTAGGGACTAGCGAGTACAATGAGCAGTTCTTC.

The V call is TRBV2, the J call TRBJ2-3, with D possibly TRBD1 on 6 matching bases. The germline gives CDR1 SNHLY, CDR2 FYNNEI. Trimming left V 6 bases short and J 0 bases short, with 13 bases between. The CDR3 contains 15 residues. The CDR3 sequence is CASSQRTVSTDTQYF. In DNA form, the CDR3 reads TGTGCCAGCAGCCAGCGGACAGTCAGCACAGATACGCAGTATTTT.

The rearrangement joins TRBV11-2 to TRBJ2-1; D is undetermined. Germline CDR1 reads SGHAT; CDR2 reads FQNNGV. Trimming removed 5 bases from V and 0 bases from J, with 11 bases in between. The CDR3 consists of 15 residues. For the CDR3, the DNA is TGTGCCAGCAGCCCAGACTTAAACTCCTACAATGAGCAGTTCTTC. Protein sequence: CASSPDLNSYNEQFF. The full variable domain, rest sourced from reference TRBV11-2 and TRBJ2-1, is EAGVAQSPRYKIIEKRQSVAFWCNPISGHATLYWYQQILGQGPKLLIQFQNNGVVDDSQLPKDRFSAERLKGVDSTLKIQPAKLEDSAVYLCASSPDLNSYNEQFFGPGTRLTVL.

The sample holds one count of this clone. The chain combines TRBV27 with TRBJ2-1; 7 bases fit TRBD2. Germline V gene lookup returns CDR1 MNHEY and CDR2 SMNVEV (reference sequence). This CDR3 contains 16 residues. Losses at the gene ends were 5 bases for V and 4 bases for J; bases not matched to a gene: 11. The CDR3 sequence is CASSPIFAGVYNEQFF. The CDR3 DNA sequence: TGTGCCAGCAGTCCCATCTTTGCGGGAGTGTACAATGAGCAGTTCTTC.

About this clone: Relative to the germline gene, one junction end is altered; a read error may explain this. The chain is built from TRBV7-9 and TRBJ2-7; D might be TRBD1 (5 bases). This CDR3 region has 13 residues. CDR1 and CDR2 from the germline V gene are SEHNR and FQNEAQ (reference sequence). CDR3 sequence reads: CSSSYRTLHEQYF. CDR3 coding DNA: TGTTCCAGCAGCTACAGGACACTCCACGAGCAGTACTTC.

The chain combines TRBV30 with TRBJ2-1; 12 bases line up with TRBD2. The CDR3 is 15 amino acids. CDR1 is GTSNPN and CDR2 is SVGIG in the germline V gene (reference sequence). J lost 16 bases, V lost 2 bases, and 15 bases had no gene match. The CDR3 nucleotides are TGTGCCTGGAGTCCATACTCCTCGACTAGCGGGGGCTCCTTCTTC. Protein sequence: CAWSPYSSTSGGSFF.

The V and J genes are TRBV28 and TRBJ2-7, with a possible D match to TRBD2 (6 bases). The ends were cut back, 6 bases at V and 3 bases at J, with 18 bases in the middle. Germline CDR1 and CDR2: MDHEN and SYDVKM. The CDR3 has 15 residues. CDR3 in DNA: TGTGCCAGCAGATCTCTATTGGAGGGGCACTACGAGCAGTACTTC. This sequence encodes CASRSLLEGHYEQYF. Looking up the rest from reference TRBV28 and TRBJ2-7 gives the full variable domain: DVKVTQSSRYLVKRTGEKVFLECVQDMDHENMFWYRQDPGLGLRLIYFSYDVKMKEKGDIPEGYSVSREKKERFSLILESASTNQTSMYLCASRSLLEGHYEQYFGPGTRLTVT.